The clone carrying this T cell receptor beta chain was observed at least ten times. This entry is derived from a study of T-cell reconstitution after alpha-beta-depleted transplantation in children. For TCRbeta, the library was prepared with unique molecular identifiers. MiXCR, applied by TCRdb to the PCR reads, yields one record per CDR3 protein. Of 200,000 to 250,000 distinct CDR3 sequences listed, about 24% are singletons. This CDR3 is built from 17 residues. Unmatched junction bases numbered 10, after V lost 2 bases and J lost 7 bases. CDR1 and CDR2 from the germline V gene are MGHRA and YSYEKL. This chain links TRBV4-1 with TRBJ2-1, with TRBD2 matching over 11 bases. The specimen comprised PBMCs, mostly from graft donor cells, sampled 360 days after TCRalphabeta/CD19-depleted stem cell transplant. The sequence was obtained from a female patient between 2 and 10 years old who had a stem cell transplant for congenital amegakaryocytic thrombocytopenia, so the T cells may come from the graft donor. The CDR3 DNA follows: TGCGCCAGCAGCCAATACTCAACCGGGACTAGCGGAAATGAGCAGTTCTTC. Encoded protein: CASSQYSTGTSGNEQFF.